The TCR beta chain under discussion was sequenced for a study of control samples from healthy donors and cancer patients. Assay: immunoSEQ multiplex PCR; the TCRdb copy retains only in-frame clones and omits some. The data hold some 150,000 clones, with about nine tenths observed a single time. Germline lookup yields CDR1 LGHDT and CDR2 YNNKEL (reference sequence). V was clipped by 5 bases and J by 1 base, with 11 bases between them. The CDR3 loop spans 14 amino acids. The source of this sequence is a woman in her twenties or thirties in good health. The sample consisted of blood. The gene calls are TRBV3-1 (or the pseudogene TRBV3-2) and TRBJ1-1; D remains ambiguous. The CDR3 DNA reads TGTGCCAGCAGCTCCCGGACGGGGAACACTGAAGCTTTCTTT. Translation gives CASSSRTGNTEAFF.